This is a list of T cell receptor beta chains from one sample in a study of response to subunit inactivated influenza vaccine. TCRdb itself ran the RT-PCR reads through MiXCR, one entry per CDR3 protein. The profile shows hundreds of thousands of distinct CDR3 sequences, approximately 15% of them singletons. The starting material was PBMCs from blood, obtained approximately 15 days before vaccination. Source of these receptors: a man aged 50 to 59 who received an inactivated influenza vaccine. The CDR3 runs from the conserved cysteine through the conserved F or W. Each record gives: J gene, clone size, V gene, D gene, CDR3 protein, CDR3 DNA. D genes are given only for firm matches. Clone size is given for some rows only: seen once, a few or many times, or a class if the clone is expanded.

>TRBJ2-7|NA|TRBV7-9|TRBD1
CASSSTGTGVEQYF
TGTGCCAGCAGCTCCACCGGGACAGGGGTCGAGCAGTACTTC
>TRBJ1-1|NA|TRBV7-8|TRBD1
CASRPTPGQGLRAFF
TGTGCCAGCAGACCAACCCCGGGACAGGGCCTTCGGGCTTTCTTT
>TRBJ2-5|NA|TRBV29-1|TRBD2
CSVVSGGAGETQYF
TGCAGCGTAGTTAGCGGGGGCGCCGGGGAGACCCAGTACTTC
>TRBJ1-4|NA|TRBV12-3/TRBV12-4|NA
CASKRGPVGEKLFF
TGTGCCAGTAAGAGGGGACCGGTAGGGGAAAAACTGTTTTTT
>TRBJ2-1|few|TRBV20-1|NA
CSARAGGVAEQFF
TGCAGTGCTAGAGCAGGCGGCGTCGCGGAGCAGTTCTTC
>TRBJ2-2|NA|TRBV7-3|TRBD1
CASSFGQGAELFF
TGTGCCAGCAGCTTCGGACAGGGAGCGGAGCTGTTTTTT
>TRBJ2-3|NA|TRBV4-2|NA
CASSQVELDRTDTQYF
TGTGCCAGCAGCCAAGTCGAGTTGGACCGCACAGATACGCAGTATTTT
>TRBJ2-1|NA|TRBV7-2|TRBD2
CASSSQGLAGNEQFF
TGTGCCAGCAGCTCCCAGGGACTAGCGGGCAATGAGCAGTTCTTC
>TRBJ1-5|NA|TRBV27|NA
CASSLSIQNNQPQHF
TGTGCCAGCAGTTTATCGATACAGAACAATCAGCCCCAGCATTTT
>TRBJ2-7|NA|TRBV15|NA
CATSRVRDNPVMYF
TGTGCCACCAGCAGAGTAAGGGACAATCCCGTAATGTACTTC
>TRBJ2-1|NA|TRBV6-1|TRBD1
CASAYSQGSSYNEQFF
TGTGCCAGCGCTTATTCACAGGGGAGCTCCTACAATGAGCAGTTCTTC
>TRBJ2-3|few|TRBV29-1|TRBD2
CSVESGGGPRDTQYF
TGCAGCGTTGAAAGCGGGGGGGGACCAAGGGATACGCAGTATTTT
>TRBJ2-5|few|TRBV7-9|NA
CASSFHSGGRETQYF
TGTGCCAGCAGCTTTCACAGTGGTGGCCGGGAGACCCAGTACTTC
>TRBJ2-1|few|TRBV6-2/TRBV6-3|TRBD2
CASSYPLAGGIHEQFF
TGTGCCAGCAGTTATCCGTTAGCGGGAGGGATTCATGAGCAGTTCTTC
>TRBJ2-3|few|TRBV12-3/TRBV12-4|NA
CASSFIRLRGADTQYF
TGTGCCAGCAGTTTTATCCGACTCAGGGGGGCAGATACGCAGTATTTT
>TRBJ2-1|many|TRBV20-1|NA
CSARARGPPMGSYNEQFF
TGCAGTGCTAGGGCTAGGGGACCGCCTATGGGATCCTACAATGAGCAGTTCTTC
>TRBJ1-1|few|TRBV6-5|NA
CASSWDPSITEAFF
TGTGCCAGCAGTTGGGACCCCTCGATCACTGAAGCTTTCTTT
>TRBJ1-1|few|TRBV5-1|NA
CASSFQGKSEAFF
TGCGCCAGCAGCTTTCAGGGGAAGAGTGAAGCTTTCTTT
>TRBJ2-5|few|TRBV28|NA
CASRSGRAVRETQYF
TGTGCCAGCAGATCCGGAAGGGCCGTACGGGAGACCCAGTACTTC
>TRBJ1-1|many|TRBV20-1|NA
CSARRSQGVSDRAFF
TGCAGTGCACGGAGGAGTCAGGGAGTATCCGACAGAGCTTTCTTT
>TRBJ1-6|NA|TRBV20-1|TRBD1
CSARRDRGPNNSPLHF
TGCAGTGCTAGGCGGGACAGGGGTCCTAATAATTCACCCCTCCACTTT
>TRBJ2-1|NA|TRBV7-3|TRBD2
CASGRGDAPEYNEQFF
TGTGCCAGCGGGCGGGGGGACGCGCCTGAATACAATGAGCAGTTCTTC
>TRBJ2-5|NA|TRBV6-1|NA
CASRRGELQETQYF
TGTGCCAGCAGAAGAGGGGAACTCCAAGAGACCCAGTACTTC
>TRBJ1-5|few|TRBV4-1|NA
CASSQGGGARNQPQHF
TGCGCCAGCAGCCAAGGGGGGGGGGCGAGGAATCAGCCCCAGCATTTT
>TRBJ2-7|few|TRBV20-1|NA
CSAWRLAGFNEQYF
TGCAGTGCTTGGAGGCTAGCTGGATTCAACGAGCAGTACTTC
>TRBJ2-3|NA|TRBV3-1|NA
CASSPDSTADTQYF
TGTGCCAGCAGTCCTGACAGCACCGCGGATACGCAGTATTTT
>TRBJ2-3|NA|TRBV9|TRBD2
CASSVGPAGGPSTDTQYF
TGTGCCAGCAGCGTAGGTCCAGCGGGAGGGCCTAGCACAGATACGCAGTATTTT
>TRBJ2-5|many|TRBV11-2|TRBD2
CASSFSSGTQETQYF
TGTGCCAGCAGCTTCTCTAGCGGGACACAAGAGACCCAGTACTTC
>TRBJ2-3|many|TRBV6-2/TRBV6-3|NA
CASNGGYTDTQYF
TGTGCCAGCAATGGGGGGTACACAGATACGCAGTATTTT
>TRBJ2-7|many|TRBV29-1|NA
CSVLLVGTSSYEQYF
TGCAGCGTTTTATTGGTGGGCACGAGCTCCTACGAGCAGTACTTC
>TRBJ1-1|few|TRBV27|NA
CASSFRGPNTEAFF
TGTGCCAGCAGTTTCAGGGGCCCGAACACTGAAGCTTTCTTT
>TRBJ2-1|NA|TRBV12-3/TRBV12-4|TRBD2
CASTEGPGTSGNEQFF
TGTGCCAGCACCGAAGGTCCCGGGACTAGCGGCAATGAGCAGTTCTTC
>TRBJ2-2|NA|TRBV30|TRBD1
CAWSQDRAGELFF
TGTGCCTGGAGTCAGGACAGGGCCGGGGAGCTGTTTTTT
>TRBJ2-1|NA|TRBV24-1|TRBD2
CATREAGDSVEQFF
TGTGCCACCAGAGAAGCGGGAGATTCGGTTGAGCAGTTCTTC
>TRBJ1-2|NA|TRBV11-2|NA
CASSQIPPTAFTF
TGTGCCAGCAGCCAGATTCCCCCGACGGCGTTCACCTTC
>TRBJ2-3|few|TRBV6-2/TRBV6-3|NA
CASSHATGNVPDTQYF
TGTGCCAGCAGTCACGCCACAGGAAATGTCCCAGATACGCAGTATTTT
>TRBJ2-2|many|TRBV12-3/TRBV12-4|NA
CASSLVRELFF
TGTGCCAGCAGTTTGGTCAGGGAGCTGTTTTTT
>TRBJ1-2|few|TRBV5-1|TRBD1
CASSSGQGADGYTF
TGCGCCAGCAGCTCAGGACAGGGGGCGGATGGCTACACCTTC
>TRBJ2-7|few|TRBV27|TRBD2
CASSLSRGTSYEQYF
TGTGCCAGCAGTTTATCGCGGGGGACGTCCTACGAGCAGTACTTC
>TRBJ2-7|few|TRBV12-3/TRBV12-4|TRBD2
CASSTGTSVYEQYF
TGTGCCAGCAGTACCGGGACTAGCGTCTACGAGCAGTACTTC
>TRBJ2-7|few|TRBV19|NA
CASSAGLPTYEQYF
TGTGCCAGTAGTGCGGGACTGCCGACCTACGAGCAGTACTTC